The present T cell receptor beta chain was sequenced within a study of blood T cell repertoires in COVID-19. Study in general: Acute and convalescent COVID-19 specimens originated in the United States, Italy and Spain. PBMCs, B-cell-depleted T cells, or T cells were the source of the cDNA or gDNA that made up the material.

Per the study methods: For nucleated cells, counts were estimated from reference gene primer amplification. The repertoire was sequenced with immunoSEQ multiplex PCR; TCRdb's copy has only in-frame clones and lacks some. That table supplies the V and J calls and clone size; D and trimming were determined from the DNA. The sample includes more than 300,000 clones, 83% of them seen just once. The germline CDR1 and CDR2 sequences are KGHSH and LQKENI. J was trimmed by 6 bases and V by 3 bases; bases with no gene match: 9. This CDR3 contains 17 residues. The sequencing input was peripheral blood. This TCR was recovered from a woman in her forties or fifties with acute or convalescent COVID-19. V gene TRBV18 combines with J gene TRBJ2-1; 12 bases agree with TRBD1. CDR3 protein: CASSPARGTGGANEQFF. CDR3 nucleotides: TGTGCCAGCTCACCTGCGCGTGGGACAGGGGGCGCCAATGAGCAGTTCTTC.